Each of the 10 T cell receptor beta chains below was sequenced from the same sample in a study of blood T cell repertoires in COVID-19. Sequencing was performed with immunoSEQ multiplex PCR; in TCRdb, only in-frame clones are kept and a portion is missing. The sample has roughly 140,000 clones, around 87% seen once; the top ten hold around 15%. Sequenced sample: peripheral blood. These TCRs come from a woman aged 40 to 49 with acute or convalescent COVID-19.

This clone has only a few counts. This chain joins TRBV10-1 and TRBJ1-2; 7 bases are shared with TRBD1. The CDR3 is 12 residues long. J gave up 8 bases and V 6 bases, and 6 bases lay outside the gene matches. In germline, CDR1 is WNHNN, CDR2 SYGVQD (reference sequence). The CDR3 sequence is CASSTGAYGYTF. The DNA of the CDR3 is TGCGCCAGCAGCACAGGGGCTTACGGCTACACCTTC.

This clone was observed a single time. CDR3 residues: CASSAGGFNYGYTF. CDR3 sequence (DNA): TGCGCCAGCAGCGCGGGGGGTTTTAACTATGGCTACACCTTC. The V call is TRBV5-1, the J call TRBJ1-2; D is possibly TRBD1 (5 bases). The CDR3 length is 14 residues. Germline V CDR1 and CDR2: SGHRS, YFSETQ. Trimming removed 4 bases at V and 1 base at J, with 11 bases between.

This clone appeared a few times. The chain recombines TRBV24-1 with TRBJ2-7; 10 positions match TRBD1. Losses at the gene ends were 4 bases for V and 1 base for J; bases not matched to a gene: 6. The V gene's germline CDR1 is KGHDR and CDR2 SFDVKD. The CDR3 has 16 amino acids. The CDR3 is CATSESGTGASYEQYF. The CDR3 region has the DNA TGTGCCACCAGTGAATCCGGGACAGGGGCGTCCTACGAGCAGTACTTC.

The chain links TRBV9 to TRBJ2-2; 9 nucleotides align to TRBD1. With 3 bases clipped from V and 6 bases from J, the junction kept 3 bases outside the gene matches. The CDR3 contains 14 residues. Germline lookup yields CDR1 SGDLS and CDR2 YYNGEE. In DNA, the CDR3 is TGTGCCAGCAGCGGGAGGACAGGGGCCGGGGAGCTGTTTTTT. Translated, it gives CASSGRTGAGELFF.

This clone was recorded once. CDR3 amino acids: CASSLDSPRTGELFF. CDR3 bases: TGCGCCAGCAGCTTGGACAGTCCACGGACCGGGGAGCTGTTTTTT. The genes are TRBV5-1 and TRBJ2-2; D remains unclear. The germline V gene encodes CDR1 SGHRS and CDR2 YFSETQ. V lost 0 bases to trimming and J lost 5 bases, with 11 bases between them. This CDR3 region has 15 residues.

This chain joins TRBV5-1 and TRBJ2-3, with D possibly matching TRBD1 (5 bases). Germline CDR1 is SGHRS and CDR2 is YFSETQ. The CDR3 is 13 amino acids. V was shortened by 0 bases and J by 8 bases, with 10 bases between the two germline ends. CDR3: CASSLELQATQYF. For the CDR3, the DNA is TGCGCCAGCAGCTTGGAATTACAGGCTACGCAGTATTTT.

The chain carries TRBV18 and TRBJ1-1; TRBD1 might be the D (5 bases). The CDR3 contains 15 residues. The germline V gene encodes CDR1 KGHSH and CDR2 LQKENI. V was cut by 3 bases and J by 0 bases, with 11 bases left in between. The CDR3 loop reads CASSPPQALNTEAFF. In DNA form, the CDR3 reads TGTGCCAGCTCACCGCCACAGGCCCTGAACACTGAAGCTTTCTTT.

The CDR3 region is CASSYLRGGTDTQYF. DNA for the CDR3: TGTGCCAGCAGCTACCTCCGGGGAGGCACAGATACGCAGTATTTT. V gene TRBV28 combines with J gene TRBJ2-3; D possibly corresponds to TRBD2 (5 bases). This CDR3 is 15 amino acids long. Germline assignment: CDR1 MDHEN and CDR2 SYDVKM. With 6 bases removed from V and 1 base from J, the gap between germline ends came to 14 bases.

The chain employs TRBV12-3 or TRBV12-4 and TRBJ1-1, with D unresolved. Trimming removed 4 bases at V and 6 bases at J, with 6 bases between. The CDR3 runs 11 residues. The CDR3 loop reads CASSSLSEAFF. The DNA for the CDR3 is TGTGCCAGCAGTTCCCTCTCTGAAGCTTTCTTT.

V is TRBV15 and J is TRBJ2-7, with 7 bases lining up with TRBD1. Trimming at V came to 1 base and at J to 3 bases, leaving 6 bases not matched to a gene. This CDR3 has 15 amino acids. Germline CDR1 LNHNV, CDR2 YYDKDF (reference sequence). The DNA for the CDR3 is TGTGCCACCAGCAGAGGAAGGGACAGCAGCTACGAGCAGTACTTC. It codes for CATSRGRDSSYEQYF.